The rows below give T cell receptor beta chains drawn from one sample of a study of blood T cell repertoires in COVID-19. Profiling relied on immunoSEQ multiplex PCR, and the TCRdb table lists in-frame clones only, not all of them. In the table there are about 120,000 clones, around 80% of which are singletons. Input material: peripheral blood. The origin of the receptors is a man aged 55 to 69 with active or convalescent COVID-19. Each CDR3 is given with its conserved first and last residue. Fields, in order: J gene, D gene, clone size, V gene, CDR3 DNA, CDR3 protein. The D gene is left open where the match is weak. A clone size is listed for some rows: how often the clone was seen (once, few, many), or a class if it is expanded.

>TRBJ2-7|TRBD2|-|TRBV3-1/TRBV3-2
TGTGCCAGCAGCCGGGCAGGTAGCGGGACTTTCTACGAGCAGTACTTC
CASSRAGSGTFYEQYF
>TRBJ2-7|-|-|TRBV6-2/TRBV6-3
TGTGCCAGCAGTTACGGGCAGTACCTTGGGCAGTACTTC
CASSYGQYLGQYF
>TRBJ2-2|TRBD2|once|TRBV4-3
TGCGCCAGCAGCCCGACTAGCGGTAACACCGGGGAGCTGTTTTTT
CASSPTSGNTGELFF
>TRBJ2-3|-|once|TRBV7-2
TGTGCCAGCACCGCGGCGGGCTTGGACACAGATACGCAGTATTTT
CASTAAGLDTDTQYF
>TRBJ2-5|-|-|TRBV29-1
TGCAGCGTCAGTACAGGCGGTCAAGAGACCCAGTACTTC
CSVSTGGQETQYF
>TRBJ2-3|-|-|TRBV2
TGTGCCAGCATTATGGACATCACAGATACGCAGTATTTT
CASIMDITDTQYF
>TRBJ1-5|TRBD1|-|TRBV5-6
TGTGCCAGCAGCTTAGGACCACAGGGGGACCAGCCCCAGCATTTT
CASSLGPQGDQPQHF
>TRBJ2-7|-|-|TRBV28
TGTGCCAGTTCCCAAGTAGTAAAGTACGAGCAGTACTTC
CASSQVVKYEQYF
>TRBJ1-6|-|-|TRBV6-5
TGTGCCGGCCAGCAGGACTATAATTCACCCCTCCACTTT
CAGQQDYNSPLHF
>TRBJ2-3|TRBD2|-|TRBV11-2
TGTGCCAGCAGCTTAGATCGAGCGGGAACGCAGTATTTT
CASSLDRAGTQYF
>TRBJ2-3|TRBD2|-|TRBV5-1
TGCGCCAGCAGCTTGGTTTGGCGGGAGAGCTCAGATACGCAGTATTTT
CASSLVWRESSDTQYF
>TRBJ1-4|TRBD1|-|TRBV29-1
TGCAGCGGATCGACAGGGGGAAGTGAAAAACTGTTTTTT
CSGSTGGSEKLFF
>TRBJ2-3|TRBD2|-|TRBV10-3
TGTGCCATCAGTCCGACTAGCGGGAGATCAGATACGCAGTATTTT
CAISPTSGRSDTQYF
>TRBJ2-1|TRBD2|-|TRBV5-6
TGTGCCAGCAGCTTCACAGCGGGAATCGACAATGAGCAGTTCTTC
CASSFTAGIDNEQFF
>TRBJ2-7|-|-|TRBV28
TGTGCCAGCAGTCCCCCCGGTACCTACGAGCAGTACTTC
CASSPPGTYEQYF
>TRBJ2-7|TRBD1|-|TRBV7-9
TGTGCCAGCAGCCGGACAGGGACCTACGAGCAGTACTTC
CASSRTGTYEQYF
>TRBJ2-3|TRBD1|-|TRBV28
TGTGCCAGCAGTTCAGGACAGGGTGTGAGGACAGATACGCAGTATTTT
CASSSGQGVRTDTQYF